This is a list of T cell receptor beta chains from one sample in a study of T cell changes during pregnancy in multiple sclerosis. Sequenced by immunoSEQ multiplex PCR; TCRdb stores in-frame clones only, minus some. This sample has fewer than 75,000 clones, with roughly 90% found just once. This specimen consisted of peripheral blood, obtained in the second trimester of pregnancy. The receptors were sampled from a female donor with multiple sclerosis, enrolled in a pregnancy study. The CDR3 runs from the conserved cysteine through the conserved F or W. The order of the fields is V gene, D gene, clone size, J gene, CDR3 protein, CDR3 DNA. The D gene is left open where the match is weak. Size tells how often a clone was seen (once, few, many) or the class of an expanded clone, and some rows leave it out.

TRBV5-6	TRBD2	.	TRBJ2-1	CASSLIAGTSGDNEQFF	TGTGCCAGCAGCTTAATAGCCGGGACTAGCGGCGACAATGAGCAGTTCTTC
TRBV30	TRBD1	.	TRBJ1-4	CAWSWDRAEKLFF	TGTGCCTGGAGTTGGGACAGGGCTGAAAAACTGTTTTTT
TRBV30	.	.	TRBJ2-7	CAWRGQVSSYEQYF	TGTGCCTGGAGGGGGCAGGTAAGCTCCTACGAGCAGTACTTC
TRBV6-5	.	.	TRBJ1-1	CASSYTTQDTEAFF	TGTGCCAGCAGTTACACCACACAGGACACTGAAGCTTTCTTT
TRBV27	TRBD1	.	TRBJ1-1	CASSLLGTGIRTEAFF	TGTGCCAGCAGTCTACTAGGGACAGGGATACGCACTGAAGCTTTCTTT
TRBV5-1	TRBD2	.	TRBJ2-1	CASSRVAGASYNEQFF	TGCGCCAGCAGCAGAGTAGCGGGAGCATCCTACAATGAGCAGTTCTTC
TRBV5-3	TRBD1	.	TRBJ1-5	CARSRSPTGGGQPQHF	TGTGCCAGAAGCCGTTCCCCGACAGGGGGCGGTCAGCCCCAGCATTTT
TRBV6-1	.	.	TRBJ2-1	CASSEALGPYNEQFF	TGTGCCAGCAGTGAAGCGCTGGGGCCATACAATGAGCAGTTCTTC
TRBV19	TRBD1	.	TRBJ1-2	CASSIQGASNYGYTF	TGTGCCAGTAGTATACAGGGGGCGTCCAACTATGGCTACACCTTC
TRBV27	.	.	TRBJ1-2	CASSRLSAPYGYTF	TGTGCCAGCAGTCGACTTAGTGCCCCCTATGGCTACACCTTC
TRBV6-6	TRBD1	.	TRBJ2-3	CARRTGGTDTQYF	TGTGCCAGAAGGACAGGGGGCACGGATACGCAGTATTTT
TRBV19	.	.	TRBJ2-7	CASSTDPQAYEQYF	TGTGCCAGTAGTACTGATCCACAGGCCTACGAGCAGTACTTC
TRBV5-6	TRBD1	.	TRBJ1-1	CASSLVGRGIEAFF	TGTGCCAGCAGCTTGGTGGGCAGGGGGATTGAAGCTTTCTTT
TRBV2	.	.	TRBJ2-5	CASKLAEQETQYF	TGTGCCAGCAAGTTGGCAGAACAAGAGACCCAGTACTTC
TRBV5-1	.	.	TRBJ1-5	CAGSSRYQPQHF	TGCGCCGGTTCGTCGAGATATCAGCCCCAGCATTTT
TRBV18	TRBD1	.	TRBJ1-1	CASSPTGVGPSEAFF	TGTGCCAGCTCCCCCACAGGGGTGGGACCCAGCGAAGCTTTCTTT
TRBV2	TRBD2	once	TRBJ2-1	CASTPGLAVYNEQFF	TGTGCCAGCACACCGGGACTAGCGGTTTACAATGAGCAGTTCTTC
TRBV25-1	.	.	TRBJ2-1	CAIRGGEGSSMTQFF	TGTGCCATTCGAGGGGGGGAAGGGTCCTCAATGACGCAGTTCTTC
TRBV10-3	.	.	TRBJ1-2	CAISESGGAAYGYTF	TGTGCCATCAGTGAGTCGGGAGGGGCCGCCTATGGCTACACCTTC
TRBV5-1	TRBD2	.	TRBJ2-3	CATTSGSSGDTQYF	TGCGCCACCACTAGCGGGAGTTCGGGAGATACGCAGTATTTT
TRBV25-1	.	.	TRBJ1-4	CASSEEGLANEKLFF	TGTGCCAGCAGTGAAGAGGGCTTGGCTAATGAAAAACTGTTTTTT
TRBV20-1	.	.	TRBJ2-5	CSARDRETQYF	TGCAGTGCTAGAGATAGAGAGACCCAGTACTTC
TRBV19	TRBD2	once	TRBJ2-2	CATHSGSSNTGELFF	TGTGCCACTCATAGCGGGAGTAGTAACACCGGGGAGCTGTTTTTT
TRBV29-1	.	.	TRBJ1-1	CSVEVRARANTEAFF	TGCAGCGTTGAAGTCCGCGCGAGGGCGAACACTGAAGCTTTCTTT
TRBV11-2	.	once	TRBJ1-1	CASSAQGLNTEAFF	TGTGCCAGCAGTGCGCAGGGTCTAAACACTGAAGCTTTCTTT
TRBV7-2	TRBD1	.	TRBJ2-7	CASTVSGGDAYEQYF	TGTGCCAGCACCGTGTCAGGGGGCGATGCCTACGAGCAGTACTTC
TRBV19	.	.	TRBJ1-2	CASSIVYGDYGYTF	TGTGCCAGTAGTATAGTATACGGGGATTATGGCTACACCTTC
TRBV4-3	TRBD2	.	TRBJ2-3	CASSQDSSGSSTDTQYF	TGCGCCAGCAGCCAAGATTCAAGCGGGAGTAGCACAGATACGCAGTATTTT
TRBV4-2	.	.	TRBJ2-1	CASSQDVRGATYNEQFF	TGTGCCAGCAGCCAAGATGTCAGGGGGGCAACCTACAATGAGCAGTTCTTC
TRBV9	.	.	TRBJ1-5	CASSVAGGIEEPQHF	TGTGCCAGCAGCGTAGCTGGGGGGATTGAGGAGCCCCAGCATTTT
TRBV18	TRBD1	.	TRBJ1-6	CASSPGDRGAPLHF	TGTGCCAGCTCACCGGGGGACAGGGGAGCACCCCTCCACTTT
TRBV30	.	few	TRBJ1-1	CAWSAQGGIIDFF	TGTGCCTGGAGTGCCCAGGGTGGTATTATCGATTTCTTT
TRBV6-4	.	.	TRBJ2-1	CASSDAQGGYNEQFF	TGTGCCAGCAGTGACGCACAGGGGGGGTACAATGAGCAGTTCTTC
TRBV14	TRBD1	once	TRBJ2-2	CASSQRWQGAGELFF	TGTGCCAGCAGCCAGCGGTGGCAGGGGGCCGGGGAGCTGTTTTTT
TRBV30	.	.	TRBJ1-3	CAWGTIAGNTIYF	TGTGCCTGGGGGACAATCGCTGGAAACACCATATATTTT
TRBV4-3	TRBD1	.	TRBJ1-1	CASSQALGQGVTEAFF	TGCGCCAGCAGCCAAGCCCTGGGACAGGGTGTCACTGAAGCTTTCTTT
TRBV30	.	.	TRBJ2-5	CAWEWLETQYF	TGTGCCTGGGAGTGGTTAGAGACCCAGTACTTC
TRBV7-2	.	.	TRBJ1-1	CASSLETRSAEAFF	TGTGCCAGCAGCTTAGAGACGAGGAGTGCTGAAGCTTTCTTT
TRBV5-1	.	.	TRBJ2-1	CASKRTPSEQFF	TGCGCCAGCAAGCGGACCCCGAGCGAGCAGTTCTTC
TRBV7-6	TRBD2	.	TRBJ2-1	CASSPKVAGVSYNEQFF	TGTGCCAGCAGCCCCAAAGTAGCGGGAGTGTCCTACAATGAGCAGTTCTTC
TRBV19	.	.	TRBJ1-2	CASSIAPTAHHGYTF	TGTGCCAGTAGTATAGCTCCGACAGCTCACCATGGCTACACCTTC